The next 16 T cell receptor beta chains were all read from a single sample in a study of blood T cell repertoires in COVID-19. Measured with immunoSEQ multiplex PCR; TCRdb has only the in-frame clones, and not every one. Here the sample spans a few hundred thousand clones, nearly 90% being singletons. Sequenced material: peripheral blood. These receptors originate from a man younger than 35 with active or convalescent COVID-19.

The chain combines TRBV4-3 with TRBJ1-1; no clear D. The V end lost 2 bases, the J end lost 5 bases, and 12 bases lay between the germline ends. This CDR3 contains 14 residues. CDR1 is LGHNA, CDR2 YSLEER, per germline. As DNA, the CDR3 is TGCGCCAGCAGCCAATCTAGTCGAGGTACTGAAGCTTTCTTT. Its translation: CASSQSSRGTEAFF.

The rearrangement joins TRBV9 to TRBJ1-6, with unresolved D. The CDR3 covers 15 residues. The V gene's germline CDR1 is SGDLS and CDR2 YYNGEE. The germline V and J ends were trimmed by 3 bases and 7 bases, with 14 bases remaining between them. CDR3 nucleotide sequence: TGTGCCAGCAGCGGATCCAGCGCTTGGAATTCACCCCTCCACTTT. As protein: CASSGSSAWNSPLHF.

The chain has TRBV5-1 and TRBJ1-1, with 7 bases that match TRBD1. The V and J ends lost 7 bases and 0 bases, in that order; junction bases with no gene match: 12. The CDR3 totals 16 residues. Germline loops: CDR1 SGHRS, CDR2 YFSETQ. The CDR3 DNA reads TGCGCCAGCGGAGAGAGGGGGCCCAGGATGAACACTGAAGCTTTCTTT. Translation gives CASGERGPRMNTEAFF.

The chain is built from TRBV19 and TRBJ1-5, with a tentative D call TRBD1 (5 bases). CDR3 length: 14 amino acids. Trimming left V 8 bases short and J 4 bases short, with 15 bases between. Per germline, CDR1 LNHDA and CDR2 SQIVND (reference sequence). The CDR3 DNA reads TGTGCCAGTGATACAGGATGGGGTAATCAGCCCCAGCATTTT. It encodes CASDTGWGNQPQHF.

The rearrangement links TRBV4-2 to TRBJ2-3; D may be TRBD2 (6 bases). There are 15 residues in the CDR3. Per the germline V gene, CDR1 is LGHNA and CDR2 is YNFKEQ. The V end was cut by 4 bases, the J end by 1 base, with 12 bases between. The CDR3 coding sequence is TGTGCCAGCAGCCCCCGGGACTTACGCACAGATACGCAGTATTTT. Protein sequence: CASSPRDLRTDTQYF.

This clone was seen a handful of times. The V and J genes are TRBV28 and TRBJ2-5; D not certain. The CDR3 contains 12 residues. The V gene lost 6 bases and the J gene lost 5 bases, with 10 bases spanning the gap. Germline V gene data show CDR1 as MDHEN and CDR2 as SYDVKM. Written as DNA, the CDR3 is TGTGCCAGCAGCTCCTTCCCGGAGACCCAGTACTTC. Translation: CASSSFPETQYF. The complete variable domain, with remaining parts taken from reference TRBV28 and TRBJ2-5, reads DVKVTQSSRYLVKRTGEKVFLECVQDMDHENMFWYRQDPGLGLRLIYFSYDVKMKEKGDIPEGYSVSREKKERFSLILESASTNQTSMYLCASSSFPETQYFGPGTRLLVL.

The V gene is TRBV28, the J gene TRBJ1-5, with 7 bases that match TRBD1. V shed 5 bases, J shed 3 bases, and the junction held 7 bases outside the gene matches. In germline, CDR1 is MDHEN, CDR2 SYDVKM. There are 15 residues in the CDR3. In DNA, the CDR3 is TGTGCCAGCAGTAAATCGGACAGGCCCAATCAGCCCCAGCATTTT. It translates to CASSKSDRPNQPQHF.

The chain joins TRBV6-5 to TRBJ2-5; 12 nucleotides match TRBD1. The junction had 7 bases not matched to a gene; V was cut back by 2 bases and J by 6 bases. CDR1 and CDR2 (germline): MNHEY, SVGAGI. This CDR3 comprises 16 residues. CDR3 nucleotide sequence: TGTGCCAGCAGTTACCTCCGCCGGGACAGGGGGCAGACCCAGTACTTC. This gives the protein CASSYLRRDRGQTQYF.

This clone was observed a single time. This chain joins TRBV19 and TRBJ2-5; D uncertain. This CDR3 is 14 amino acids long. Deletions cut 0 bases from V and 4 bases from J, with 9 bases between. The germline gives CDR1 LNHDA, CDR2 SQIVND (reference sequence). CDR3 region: CASSIDFTVETQYF. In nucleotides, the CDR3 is TGTGCCAGTAGTATAGACTTCACGGTAGAGACCCAGTACTTC.

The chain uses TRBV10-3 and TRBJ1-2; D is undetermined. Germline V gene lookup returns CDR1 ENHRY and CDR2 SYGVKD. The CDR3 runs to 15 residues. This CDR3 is CASSSESLDFYGYTF. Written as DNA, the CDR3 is TGTGCTAGCTCAAGTGAGTCGTTGGACTTCTATGGCTACACCTTC.

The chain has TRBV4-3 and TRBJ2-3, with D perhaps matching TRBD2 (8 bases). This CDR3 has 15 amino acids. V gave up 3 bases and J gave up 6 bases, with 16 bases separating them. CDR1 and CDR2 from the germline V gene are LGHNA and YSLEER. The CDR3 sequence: CASSHEGQRGDTQYF. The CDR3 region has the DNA TGCGCCAGCAGCCATGAGGGACAGCGGGGGGATACGCAGTATTTT.

CDR3 loop: CASSASPLSGKFHEQYF. In DNA form, the CDR3 reads TGTGCCAGCAGTGCATCCCCCCTTAGCGGGAAGTTCCACGAGCAGTACTTC. The chain joins TRBV27 to TRBJ2-7; 8 positions agree with TRBD2. The V and J ends lost 5 bases and 5 bases, in that order; junction bases with no gene match: 17. This CDR3 spans 17 amino acids. The V gene's germline CDR1 is MNHEY and CDR2 SMNVEV (reference sequence).

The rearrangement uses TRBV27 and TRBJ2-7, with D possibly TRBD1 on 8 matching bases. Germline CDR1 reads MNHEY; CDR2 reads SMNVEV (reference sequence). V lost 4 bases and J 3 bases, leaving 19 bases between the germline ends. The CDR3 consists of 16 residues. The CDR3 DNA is TGTGCCAGCAGTTACTCAGCGGGACAGGTTATCTACGAGCAGTACTTC. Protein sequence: CASSYSAGQVIYEQYF.

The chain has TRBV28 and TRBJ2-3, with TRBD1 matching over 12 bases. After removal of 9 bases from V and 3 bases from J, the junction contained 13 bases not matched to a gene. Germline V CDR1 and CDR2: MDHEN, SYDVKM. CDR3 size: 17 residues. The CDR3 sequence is CASREGGGQGATDTQYF. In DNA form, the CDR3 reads TGTGCCAGTCGCGAGGGTGGGGGACAGGGGGCAACAGATACGCAGTATTTT. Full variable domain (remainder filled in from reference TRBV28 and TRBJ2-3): DVKVTQSSRYLVKRTGEKVFLECVQDMDHENMFWYRQDPGLGLRLIYFSYDVKMKEKGDIPEGYSVSREKKERFSLILESASTNQTSMYLCASREGGGQGATDTQYFGPGTRLTVL.

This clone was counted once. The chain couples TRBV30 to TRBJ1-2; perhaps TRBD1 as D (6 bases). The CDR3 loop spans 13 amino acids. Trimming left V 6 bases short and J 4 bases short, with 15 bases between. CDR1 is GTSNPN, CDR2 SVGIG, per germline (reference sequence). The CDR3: CACATYRVYGYTF. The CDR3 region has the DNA TGTGCCTGTGCGACATACAGGGTCTATGGCTACACCTTC.

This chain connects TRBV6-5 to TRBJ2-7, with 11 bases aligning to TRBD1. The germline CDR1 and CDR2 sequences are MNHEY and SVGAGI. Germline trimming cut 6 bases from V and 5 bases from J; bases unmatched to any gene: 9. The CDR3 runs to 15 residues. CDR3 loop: CASRRGQGAPNEQYF. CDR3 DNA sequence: TGTGCCAGCAGAAGAGGACAGGGGGCGCCGAACGAGCAGTACTTC.